The 22 T cell receptor beta chains below were found in one sample sequenced in a study of beta chain features in type 1 diabetes. What was sequenced were expressed TCRB transcripts, since all of the isolated RNA had been reverse transcribed. Profiled with immunoSEQ multiplex PCR; TCRdb holds only in-frame clones, not every one. The data contain hundreds of thousands of clones, around a sixth of them singletons. The sample consisted of naive CD4+ T cells from blood. These receptors came from a woman between 18 and 30 years old in good health.

The J gene is TRBJ1-1, the V gene TRBV27; D uncertain. Germline V CDR1 and CDR2: MNHEY, SMNVEV (reference sequence). CDR3 size: 13 residues. V was clipped by 3 bases and J by 5 bases, with 10 bases between them. The CDR3: CASSFGVRTEAFF. DNA of the CDR3: TGTGCCAGCAGTTTCGGAGTTAGGACTGAAGCTTTCTTT.

This clone was found a few times. V gene TRBV28 combines with J gene TRBJ2-1; 8 bases map to TRBD2. Germline CDR1 MDHEN, CDR2 SYDVKM. The CDR3 totals 14 residues. Germline trimming cut 3 bases from V and 9 bases from J; bases unmatched to any gene: 7. Written as DNA, the CDR3 is TGTGCCAGCAGTTTCCCCGGGAGGGCAGGTGAGCAGTTCTTC. This sequence encodes CASSFPGRAGEQFF.

This chain links TRBV18 with TRBJ1-4, with no clear D. This CDR3 has 13 amino acids. V was trimmed by 3 bases and J by 5 bases, leaving 7 bases between them. The germline CDR1 and CDR2 sequences are KGHSH and LQKENI. The CDR3 coding sequence is TGTGCCAGCTCACCGGGCGTAAATGAAAAACTGTTTTTT. As protein: CASSPGVNEKLFF.

The chain has TRBV20-1 and TRBJ1-2; unclear D gene. The V end was cut by 7 bases, the J end by 5 bases, with 2 bases between. The CDR3 is 8 residues long. The germline gives CDR1 DFQATT, CDR2 SNEGSKA (reference sequence). The CDR3 DNA is TGCAGTGTTTATGGCTACACCTTC. As protein: CSVYGYTF.

The rearrangement links TRBV7-2 to TRBJ2-7, with TRBD1 identical over 8 bases. V gave up 1 base and J gave up 6 bases; unmatched junction bases: 5. The CDR3 runs to 14 residues. The V gene's germline CDR1 is SGHTA and CDR2 FQGNSA. The CDR3 reads CASSLGYQGAEQYF. CDR3 nucleotides: TGTGCCAGCAGCTTAGGTTATCAGGGGGCCGAGCAGTACTTC.

This chain joins TRBV6-6 and TRBJ1-2; no clear D gene. V was pared by 5 bases and J by 14 bases, with 18 bases between. Germline V gives CDR1 MNHNY, CDR2 SVGAGI (reference sequence). The CDR3 spans 12 residues. The CDR3 DNA reads TGTGCCAGCAGTCCCTCCACCCCAAGGTTAACCTTC. It specifies CASSPSTPRLTF.

This clone came up a few times. The V and J genes are TRBV5-1 and TRBJ2-1, with TRBD1 as a possible D gene (6 bases). Germline assignment: CDR1 SGHRS and CDR2 YFSETQ. The V end lost 5 bases, the J end lost 0 bases, and 18 bases lay between the germline ends. The CDR3 has 17 amino acids. CDR3 bases: TGCGCCAGCAGACAGACAGGCCAATCTACCTCCTACAATGAGCAGTTCTTC. Amino acid sequence: CASRQTGQSTSYNEQFF.

This clone was recorded only once. This sequence joins TRBV19 and TRBJ2-5; D is unresolved. The CDR3 spans 14 residues. Germline-derived CDR1 and CDR2 are LNHDA and SQIVND (reference sequence). Trimming took 3 bases from V and 0 from J, leaving 8 bases between them. The CDR3 region is CASSIASNQETQYF. The CDR3, as DNA: TGTGCCAGTAGTATCGCGTCGAACCAAGAGACCCAGTACTTC.

The V call is TRBV5-4, the J call TRBJ2-7; D is unclear. CDR3 length: 12 amino acids. Trimming took off 3 bases at V and 5 bases at J, with 9 bases between the two ends. Germline CDR1 reads SGHNT; CDR2 reads YYREEE (reference sequence). The CDR3 is CASSSSSDEQYF. CDR3 DNA: TGTGCCAGCAGCTCAAGTAGTGACGAGCAGTACTTC.

The gene calls are TRBV18 and TRBJ1-3; D possibly corresponds to TRBD1 (5 bases). The V and J ends lost 5 bases and 1 base respectively, with 9 bases between them. This CDR3 has 14 amino acids. CDR1 is KGHSH and CDR2 is LQKENI in the germline V gene. CDR3 nucleotides: TGTGCCAGCTCATCGGGGGGATCTGGAAACACCATATATTTT. It translates to CASSSGGSGNTIYF.

In this sample, this clone turned up a few times. The chain has TRBV5-6 and TRBJ2-7; D remains ambiguous. CDR3 length equals 12 residues. V was trimmed by 1 base and J by 7 bases, leaving 9 bases between them. Germline CDR1 SGHDT, CDR2 YYEEEE. Here the CDR3 reads CASSLWVGEQYF. CDR3 DNA sequence: TGTGCCAGCAGCTTGTGGGTAGGGGAGCAGTACTTC.

With regard to this clone: Other DNA variants within this sample encode the same CDR3. This chain links TRBV7-9 with TRBJ2-1; perhaps TRBD2 as D (6 bases). The length of the CDR3 is 15 residues. V was clipped by 3 bases and J by 1 base, with 10 bases between them. CDR1 and CDR2 (germline): SEHNR, FQNEAQ (reference sequence). The CDR3 spells CASSLSGSSYNEQFF. The DNA for the CDR3 is TGTGCCAGCAGCTTGAGCGGGTCGTCCTACAATGAGCAGTTCTTC.

This clone was observed a handful of times. The rearrangement links TRBV18 to TRBJ2-1; the match to TRBD2 covers 15 bases. V trimming: 4 bases; J trimming: 8 bases; junction bases outside the gene matches: 3. In germline, CDR1 is KGHSH, CDR2 LQKENI. CDR3 size: 15 residues. CDR3 loop: CASSQGLAGGHEQFF. The CDR3 nucleotides are TGTGCCAGCTCACAGGGACTAGCGGGAGGCCATGAGCAGTTCTTC. The variable domain in full, completed from reference TRBV18 and TRBJ2-1, reads NAGVMQNPRHLVRRRGQEARLRCSPMKGHSHVYWYRQLPEEGLKFMVYLQKENIIDESGMPKERFSAEFPKEGPSILRIQQVVRGDSAAYFCASSQGLAGGHEQFFGPGTRLTVL.

This clone showed up just a few times. The CDR3 loop is CASSKVEGASSYEQYF. The CDR3 DNA follows: TGTGCCAGCAGCAAAGTCGAGGGGGCCTCTTCCTACGAGCAGTACTTC. This chain connects TRBV21-1 to TRBJ2-7; TRBD1 is taken as the D call from the table, unchecked against the DNA. TRBV21-1 is shown as a pseudogene. This CDR3 is built from 16 residues.

The chain carries TRBV9 and TRBJ2-2; tentatively, D is TRBD2 (6 bases). V was cut by 0 bases and J by 6 bases, with 9 bases left in between. Germline values: CDR1 SGDLS, CDR2 YYNGEE. CDR3 size: 14 residues. CDR3 bases: TGTGCCAGCAGCGTAGGCGGAGGGGCCGGGGAGCTGTTTTTT. Its protein is CASSVGGGAGELFF.

The chain couples TRBV18 to TRBJ2-7; TRBD1 or TRBD2 may be the D gene (6 bases each). Germline values: CDR1 KGHSH, CDR2 LQKENI. V lost 3 bases, J lost 5 bases, and 11 bases lay in between. The CDR3 spans 13 residues. This chain's CDR3 is CASSPSGANEQYF. The CDR3, as DNA: TGTGCCAGCTCACCTTCGGGGGCAAACGAGCAGTACTTC. The full variable domain, its missing parts supplied by reference TRBV18 and TRBJ2-7, is NAGVMQNPRHLVRRRGQEARLRCSPMKGHSHVYWYRQLPEEGLKFMVYLQKENIIDESGMPKERFSAEFPKEGPSILRIQQVVRGDSAAYFCASSPSGANEQYFGPGTRLTVT.

There are a few counts of this clone. The chain links TRBV28 to TRBJ1-3, with 7 bases lining up with TRBD1. Germline CDR1 MDHEN, CDR2 SYDVKM. Trimming removed 8 bases from V and 5 bases from J; junction bases left unmatched: 3. The CDR3 spans 12 residues. Here the CDR3 reads CASWDRRNTIYF. The CDR3 DNA follows: TGTGCCAGCTGGGACAGAAGAAACACCATATATTTT. The full variable domain, its missing parts supplied by reference TRBV28 and TRBJ1-3, is DVKVTQSSRYLVKRTGEKVFLECVQDMDHENMFWYRQDPGLGLRLIYFSYDVKMKEKGDIPEGYSVSREKKERFSLILESASTNQTSMYLCASWDRRNTIYFGEGSWLTVV.

The V call is TRBV7-9, the J call TRBJ2-2; 8 bases are a match to TRBD1. This CDR3 has 16 amino acids. Germline assignment: CDR1 SEHNR and CDR2 FQNEAQ (reference sequence). V trimming: 2 bases; J trimming: 4 bases; junction bases outside the gene matches: 6. CDR3 protein: CASSLRTGLGTGELFF. In nucleotides, the CDR3 is TGTGCCAGCAGCTTACGGACAGGGCTTGGCACCGGGGAGCTGTTTTTT.

The chain couples TRBV7-9 to TRBJ1-1; TRBD1 is a possible D gene (5 bases). Looked up from germline, CDR1 is SEHNR and CDR2 is FQNEAQ (reference sequence). This CDR3 spans 16 amino acids. With 7 bases removed from V and 0 bases from J, the gap between germline ends came to 18 bases. In DNA, the CDR3 is TGTGCCAGCACCCGGCAAGGGGCTAACATGAACACTGAAGCTTTCTTT. Amino acid sequence: CASTRQGANMNTEAFF.

The CDR3 DNA reads TGTGCCAGTAGTTCAGAGTTATTGGGCTCCTACGAGCAGTACTTC. It translates to CASSSELLGSYEQYF. The V gene is TRBV19, the J gene TRBJ2-7; D is unclear. Trimming took off 5 bases at V and 0 bases at J, with 14 bases between the two ends. The CDR3 is 15 residues long. The germline V gene encodes CDR1 LNHDA and CDR2 SQIVND (reference sequence).

The chain links TRBV4-3 to TRBJ1-1, with D maybe TRBD1 (5 bases). The CDR3 sequence is 15 residues long. Germline V gene data show CDR1 as LGHNA and CDR2 as YSLEER. V shed 1 base and J shed 6 bases, with 15 bases lying between them. The CDR3, as DNA: TGCGCCAGCAGCCAAGTGCAGGGTAGTGGTCCTGAAGCTTTCTTT. Its translation is CASSQVQGSGPEAFF.

This clone occurred a few times. The J gene is TRBJ2-4, the V gene TRBV27, with D unclear. The CDR3 runs to 15 residues. In germline, CDR1 is MNHEY, CDR2 SMNVEV (reference sequence). V lost 5 bases to trimming and J lost 0 bases, with 11 bases between them. The CDR3 sequence is CASSPYAGAKNIQYF. The CDR3 DNA reads TGTGCCAGCAGTCCTTATGCTGGAGCCAAAAACATTCAGTACTTC.